This T cell receptor (beta chain) was documented in a study of cytomegalovirus exposure and HLA in healthy donors. Findings and caveats of the study: The dataset shows that most TCR sequences were rare, while some public TCRs occurred in many donors. Excluded were some V segments that proved indistinguishable, including TRBV6-2 and TRBV6-3.

Notes on this clone: What it binds is not known.

Researchers ran the PCR with 60 Vbeta and 13 Jbeta primers. Clones were sequenced by immunoSEQ multiplex PCR, and TCRdb holds only the in-frame ones, with some missing. This sample's clone table lists about 200,000 clones. With 5 bases removed from V and 4 bases from J, the gap between germline ends came to 14 bases. This CDR3 spans 15 amino acids. CDR1 is LNHDA, CDR2 SQIVND, per germline (reference sequence). The chain combines TRBV19 with TRBJ2-2; unclear D gene. Sequenced: PBMCs. This receptor was identified in a boy between 10 and 17 years old in good health and CMV-seronegative. CDR3 sequence reads: CASSRQSPSTGELFF. CDR3 in DNA: TGTGCCAGTAGTCGCCAAAGTCCGAGCACCGGGGAGCTGTTTTTT.